This T cell receptor (beta chain) was recorded in a study of OX40 agonist ivuxolimab in advanced cancers. Overall study context: Treatment received earlier with anti-PD-1, anti-PD-L1 or anti-CTLA-4 agents was allowed, and 40% had some. Study conclusions and caveats: Clonal expansion was seen in CD4+ and CD8+ blood T cells by week 6 at 0.1 to 3.0 mg/kg.

Assay: immunoSEQ multiplex PCR; the TCRdb copy retains only in-frame clones and omits some. The table includes 35,000 to 55,000 clones, more than 70% detected once. A note on this clone: Its antigen is as yet unknown.

Germline V gene lookup returns CDR1 MDHEN and CDR2 SYDVKM. Trimming stripped 3 bases from V and 0 bases from J, with 12 bases between. This CDR3 is built from 15 residues. The source was CD4+ or CD8+ T cells sorted from blood, collected in a trial of the OX40 agonist ivuxolimab. The genes are TRBV28 and TRBJ2-7; D tentatively fits TRBD1 or TRBD2 (6 bases each). This sequence originates from an adult with an advanced solid tumor such as melanoma, head and neck, liver or kidney cancer. CDR3 sequence reads: CASSFGGSLSYEQYF. CDR3 coding DNA: TGTGCCAGCAGTTTCGGGGGCAGTCTCTCCTACGAGCAGTACTTC.